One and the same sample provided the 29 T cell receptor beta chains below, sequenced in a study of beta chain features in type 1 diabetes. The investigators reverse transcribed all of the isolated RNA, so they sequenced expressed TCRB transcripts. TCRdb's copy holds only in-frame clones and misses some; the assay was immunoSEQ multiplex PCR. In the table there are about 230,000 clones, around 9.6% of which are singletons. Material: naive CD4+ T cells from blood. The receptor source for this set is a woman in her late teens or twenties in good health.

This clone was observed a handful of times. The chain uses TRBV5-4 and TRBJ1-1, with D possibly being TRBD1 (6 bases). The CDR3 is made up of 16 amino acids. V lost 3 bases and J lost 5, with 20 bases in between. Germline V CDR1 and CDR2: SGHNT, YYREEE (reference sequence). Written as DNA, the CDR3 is TGTGCCAGCAGCTCTCAGACAGGCCGTGGTTGGACTGAAGCTTTCTTT. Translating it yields CASSSQTGRGWTEAFF.

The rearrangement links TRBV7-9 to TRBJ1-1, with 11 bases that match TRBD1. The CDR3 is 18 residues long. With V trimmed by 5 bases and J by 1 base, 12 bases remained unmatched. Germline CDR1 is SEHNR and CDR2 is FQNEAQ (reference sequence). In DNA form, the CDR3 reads TGTGCCAGCAGCCCCCTTCCCGGACAGGGGGCGCGGAACACTGAAGCTTTCTTT. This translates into CASSPLPGQGARNTEAFF. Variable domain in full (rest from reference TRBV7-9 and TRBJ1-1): DTGVSQNPRHKITKRGQNVTFRCDPISEHNRLYWYRQTLGQGPEFLTYFQNEAQLEKSRLLSDRFSAERPKGSFSTLEIQRTEQGDSAMYLCASSPLPGQGARNTEAFFGQGTRLTVV.

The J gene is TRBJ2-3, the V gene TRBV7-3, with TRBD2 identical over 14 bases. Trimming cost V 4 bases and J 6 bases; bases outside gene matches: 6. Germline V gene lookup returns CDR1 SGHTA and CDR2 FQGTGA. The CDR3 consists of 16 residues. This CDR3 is CASSSGTSGGMDTQYF. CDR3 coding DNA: TGTGCCAGCAGCTCGGGGACTAGCGGGGGAATGGATACGCAGTATTTT.

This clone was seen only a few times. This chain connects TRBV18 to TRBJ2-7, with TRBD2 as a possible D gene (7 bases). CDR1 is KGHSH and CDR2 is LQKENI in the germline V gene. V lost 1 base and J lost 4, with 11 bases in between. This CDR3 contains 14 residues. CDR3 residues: CASSPRRGLYEQYF. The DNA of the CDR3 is TGTGCCAGCTCACCACGGCGGGGGCTGTACGAGCAGTACTTC.

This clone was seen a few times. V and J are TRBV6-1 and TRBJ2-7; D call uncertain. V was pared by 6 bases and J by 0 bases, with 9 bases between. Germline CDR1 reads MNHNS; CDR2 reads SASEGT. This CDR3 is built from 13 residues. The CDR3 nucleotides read TGTGCCAGCAGCGACCAGCGCTCCTACGAGCAGTACTTC. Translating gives CASSDQRSYEQYF.

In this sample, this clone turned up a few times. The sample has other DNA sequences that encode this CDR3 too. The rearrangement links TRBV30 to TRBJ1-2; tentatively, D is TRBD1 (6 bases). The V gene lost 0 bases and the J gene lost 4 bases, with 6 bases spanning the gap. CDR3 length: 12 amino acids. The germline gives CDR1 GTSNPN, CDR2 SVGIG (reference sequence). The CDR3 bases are TGTGCCTGGAGTGTAGGGGGCTATGGCTACACCTTC. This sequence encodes CAWSVGGYGYTF.

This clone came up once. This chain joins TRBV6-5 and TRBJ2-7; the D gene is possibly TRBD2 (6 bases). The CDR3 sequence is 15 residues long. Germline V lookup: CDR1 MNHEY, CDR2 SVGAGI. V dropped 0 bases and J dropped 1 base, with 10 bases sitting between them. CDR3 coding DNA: TGTGCCAGCAGTTACTCCGGGAGACCTTCCTACGAGCAGTACTTC. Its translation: CASSYSGRPSYEQYF.

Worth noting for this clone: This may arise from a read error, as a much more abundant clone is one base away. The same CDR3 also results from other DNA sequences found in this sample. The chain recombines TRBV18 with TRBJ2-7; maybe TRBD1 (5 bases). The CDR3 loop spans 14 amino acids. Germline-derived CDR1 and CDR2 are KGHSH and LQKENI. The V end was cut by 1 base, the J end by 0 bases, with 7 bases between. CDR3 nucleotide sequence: TGTGCCAGCTCACCACTAGACAGCTCCTACGAGCAGTACTTC. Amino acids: CASSPLDSSYEQYF.

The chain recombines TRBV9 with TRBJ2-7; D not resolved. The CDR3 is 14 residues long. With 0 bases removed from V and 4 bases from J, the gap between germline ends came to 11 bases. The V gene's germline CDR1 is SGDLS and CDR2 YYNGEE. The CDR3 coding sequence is TGTGCCAGCAGCGTAGCTACGTTCGGGTACGAGCAGTACTTC. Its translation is CASSVATFGYEQYF.

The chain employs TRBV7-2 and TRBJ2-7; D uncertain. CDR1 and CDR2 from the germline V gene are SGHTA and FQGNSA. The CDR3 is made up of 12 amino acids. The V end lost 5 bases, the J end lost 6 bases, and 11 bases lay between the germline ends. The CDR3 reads CASSRFRGEQYF. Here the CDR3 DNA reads TGTGCCAGCAGCCGATTTCGAGGCGAGCAGTACTTC.

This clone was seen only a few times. In DNA form, the CDR3 reads TGTGCCTGGACTCTGATGGGGCAGGGTCCCACCGGGGAGCTGTTTTTT. This gives the protein CAWTLMGQGPTGELFF. The chain is built from TRBV30 and TRBJ2-2; maybe TRBD1 (5 bases). This CDR3 comprises 16 residues. V was cut by 4 bases and J by 4 bases, with 19 bases left in between. The germline gives CDR1 GTSNPN, CDR2 SVGIG (reference sequence).

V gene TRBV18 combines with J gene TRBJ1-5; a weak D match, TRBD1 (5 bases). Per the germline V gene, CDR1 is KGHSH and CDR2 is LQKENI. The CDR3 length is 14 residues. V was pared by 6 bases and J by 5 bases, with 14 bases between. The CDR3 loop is CASSQAGKDQPQHF. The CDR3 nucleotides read TGTGCCAGCTCGCAGGCAGGGAAGGATCAGCCCCAGCATTTT.

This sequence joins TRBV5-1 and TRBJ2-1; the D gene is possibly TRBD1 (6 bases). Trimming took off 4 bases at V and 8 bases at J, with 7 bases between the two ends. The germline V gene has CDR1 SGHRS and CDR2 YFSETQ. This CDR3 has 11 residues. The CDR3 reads CASSKGDEQFF. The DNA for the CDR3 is TGCGCCAGCAGCAAGGGGGATGAGCAGTTCTTC. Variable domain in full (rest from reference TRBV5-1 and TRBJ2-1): KAGVTQTPRYLIKTRGQQVTLSCSPISGHRSVSWYQQTPGQGLQFLFEYFSETQRNKGNFPGRFSGRQFSNSRSEMNVSTLELGDSALYLCASSKGDEQFFGPGTRLTVL.

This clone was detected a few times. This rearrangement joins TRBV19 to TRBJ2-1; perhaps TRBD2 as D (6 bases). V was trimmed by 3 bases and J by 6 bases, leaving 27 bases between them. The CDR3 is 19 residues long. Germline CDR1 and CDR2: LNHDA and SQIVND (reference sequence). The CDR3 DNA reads TGTGCCAGTAGTATGGGAGTAGCGGCTCCCCTCGGAGGCCCCAATGAGCAGTTCTTC. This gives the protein CASSMGVAAPLGGPNEQFF.

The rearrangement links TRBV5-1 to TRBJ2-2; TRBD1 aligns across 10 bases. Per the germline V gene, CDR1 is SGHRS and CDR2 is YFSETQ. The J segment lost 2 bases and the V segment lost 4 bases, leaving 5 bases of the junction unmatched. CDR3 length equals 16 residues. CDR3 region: CASSRGTGANTGELFF. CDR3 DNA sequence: TGCGCCAGCAGCCGTGGGACAGGGGCAAACACCGGGGAGCTGTTTTTT.

CDR3 sequence (DNA): TGCGCCAGCAGCTTGGGGGACAGGGGCTCCTACGAGCAGTACTTC. It encodes CASSLGDRGSYEQYF. The chain uses TRBV5-1 and TRBJ2-7; 10 bases are shared with TRBD1. J lost 0 bases, V lost 0 bases, and 0 bases had no gene match. The CDR3 contains 15 residues. Germline V CDR1 and CDR2: SGHRS, YFSETQ.

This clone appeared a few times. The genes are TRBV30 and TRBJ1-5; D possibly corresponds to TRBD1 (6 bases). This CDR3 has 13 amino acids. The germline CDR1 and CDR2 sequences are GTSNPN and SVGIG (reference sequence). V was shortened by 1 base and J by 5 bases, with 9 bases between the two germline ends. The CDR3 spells CAWSEAGDQPQHF. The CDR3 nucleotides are TGTGCCTGGAGTGAGGCAGGGGATCAGCCCCAGCATTTT.

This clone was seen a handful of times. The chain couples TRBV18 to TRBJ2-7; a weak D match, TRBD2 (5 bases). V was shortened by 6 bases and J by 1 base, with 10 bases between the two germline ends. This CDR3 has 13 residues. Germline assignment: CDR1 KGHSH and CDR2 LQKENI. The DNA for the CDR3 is TGTGCCAGCTCGCCCCGGGGTTCCTACGAGCAGTACTTC. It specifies CASSPRGSYEQYF.

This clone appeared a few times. CDR3 in amino acids: CASSSTGLYSYEQYF. The CDR3 bases are TGTGCCAGCAGCTCTACCGGTCTGTACTCCTACGAGCAGTACTTC. The chain uses TRBV7-9 and TRBJ2-7; D unclear. CDR1 and CDR2 (germline): SEHNR, FQNEAQ (reference sequence). This CDR3 region has 15 residues. With 4 bases removed from V and 0 bases from J, the gap between germline ends came to 13 bases.

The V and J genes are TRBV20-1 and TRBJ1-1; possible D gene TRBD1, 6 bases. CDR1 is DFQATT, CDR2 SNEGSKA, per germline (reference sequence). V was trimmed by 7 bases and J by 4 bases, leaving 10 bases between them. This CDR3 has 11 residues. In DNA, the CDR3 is TGCAGTGTGGGAGGGGGCACTGAAGCTTTCTTT. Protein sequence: CSVGGGTEAFF.

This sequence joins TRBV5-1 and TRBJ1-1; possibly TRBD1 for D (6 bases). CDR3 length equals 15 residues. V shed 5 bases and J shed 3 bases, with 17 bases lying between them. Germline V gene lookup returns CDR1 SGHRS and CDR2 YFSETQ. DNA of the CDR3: TGCGCCAGCAGTTTGAGGTGGGGGCAGGACACTGAAGCTTTCTTT. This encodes CASSLRWGQDTEAFF.

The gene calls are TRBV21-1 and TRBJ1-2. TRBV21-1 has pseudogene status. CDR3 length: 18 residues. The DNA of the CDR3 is TGTGCCAGCAGCGAGGGCCAGAGCGGGACGCGGACTAACTATGGCTACACCTTC. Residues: CASSEGQSGTRTNYGYTF.

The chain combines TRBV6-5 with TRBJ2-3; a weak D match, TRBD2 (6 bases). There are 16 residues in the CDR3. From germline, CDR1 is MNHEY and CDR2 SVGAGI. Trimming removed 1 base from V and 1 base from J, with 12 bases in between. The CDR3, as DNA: TGTGCCAGCAGTTACTGGCGGGGCCCGGGCACAGATACGCAGTATTTT. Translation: CASSYWRGPGTDTQYF.

CDR3 region: CASSPRTGRNYGYTF. DNA of the CDR3: TGTGCCAGCAGCCCGAGGACAGGGAGGAACTATGGCTACACCTTC. V gene TRBV11-2 combines with J gene TRBJ1-2, with 8 bases that match TRBD1. The CDR3 consists of 15 residues. Germline CDR1 and CDR2: SGHAT and FQNNGV. Trimming at V came to 5 bases and at J to 2 bases, leaving 7 bases not matched to a gene.

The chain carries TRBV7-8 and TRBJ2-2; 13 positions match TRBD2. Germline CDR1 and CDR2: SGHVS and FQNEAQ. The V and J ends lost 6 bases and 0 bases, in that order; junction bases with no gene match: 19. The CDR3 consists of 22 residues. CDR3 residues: CASRNRRTGLAGKNANTGELFF. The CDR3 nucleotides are TGTGCCAGCAGAAACAGGAGGACGGGACTAGCGGGAAAAAACGCGAACACCGGGGAGCTGTTTTTT. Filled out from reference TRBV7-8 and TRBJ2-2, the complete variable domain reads GAGVSQSPRYKVAKRGQDVALRCDPISGHVSLFWYQQALGQGPEFLTYFQNEAQLDKSGLPSDRFFAERPEGSVSTLKIQRTQQEDSAVYLCASRNRRTGLAGKNANTGELFFGEGSRLTVL.

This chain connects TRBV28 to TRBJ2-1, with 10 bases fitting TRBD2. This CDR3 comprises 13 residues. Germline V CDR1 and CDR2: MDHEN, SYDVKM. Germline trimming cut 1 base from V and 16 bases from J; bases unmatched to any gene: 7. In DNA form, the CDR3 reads TGTGCCAGCAGTTTATTCGGGACTAGCGCCGCATTCTTC. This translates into CASSLFGTSAAFF.

The CDR3 nucleotides are TGTGCCAGCAGTAACCCGGGACTGCTTAATGAAAAACTGTTTTTT. Encoded protein: CASSNPGLLNEKLFF. V usage is TRBV27 and J usage is TRBJ1-4; D is possibly TRBD1 (5 bases). Trimming pared 5 bases from V and 4 bases from J, leaving 14 bases between. This CDR3 comprises 15 residues. Germline V gene sequence: CDR1 MNHEY, CDR2 SMNVEV (reference sequence).

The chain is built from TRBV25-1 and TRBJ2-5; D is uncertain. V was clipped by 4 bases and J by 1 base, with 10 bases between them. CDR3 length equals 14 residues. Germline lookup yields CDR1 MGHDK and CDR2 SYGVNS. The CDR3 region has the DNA TGTGCCAGCAGTGCGGAGCACCCCCAAGAGACCCAGTACTTC. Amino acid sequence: CASSAEHPQETQYF.

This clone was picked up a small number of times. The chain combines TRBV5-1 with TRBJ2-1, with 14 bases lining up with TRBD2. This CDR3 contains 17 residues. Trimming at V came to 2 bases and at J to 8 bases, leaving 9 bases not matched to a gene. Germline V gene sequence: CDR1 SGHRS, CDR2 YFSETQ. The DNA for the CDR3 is TGCGCCAGCAGCTTTGGGACTAGCGGGAGTTTTGCGGATGAGCAGTTCTTC. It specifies CASSFGTSGSFADEQFF.